This paragraph covers one TCR delta chain sequence. A far larger clone is off by one base, so a read error is likely. The same CDR3 also results from other DNA sequences found in this sample. The sample belongs to a study of γδ T cells in repeated Plasmodium falciparum infection. TCRdb made new clone calls on the multiplex PCR reads using CATT. The table lists about 50,000 delta-chain clones, around 2% of them singletons. Vgamma9/Vdelta2+ and Vdelta2-negative gammadelta T cells were flow-sorted from PBMC for bulk sequencing. CDR3 length equals 21 residues. Germline V gene lookup returns CDR1 GEAIGNYY and CDR2 EKD.

Sequencing was done on a sample of gamma-delta T cells from blood. The TCR originated in a pool of human donors (malaria-infected and uninfected, not separated). The chain recombines TRDV2 with TRDJ3; 9 nucleotides align to TRDD3. Here the J gene was assigned by germline matching of the DNA, as TCRdb has none. This chain's CDR3 is CACDTASTGGLSSWDTRQMFF. The DNA of the CDR3 is TGTGCCTGCGACACGGCGAGTACTGGGGGACTAAGCTCCTGGGACACCCGACAGATGTTTTTC.